The clone carrying this T cell receptor beta chain was observed at least ten times. Its antigen is unknown. Employing constant-segment primers, 5'RACE generated TCR alpha and TCR beta cDNA libraries bearing sample barcodes and UMIs. TCRdb independently ran MiXCR on the 5' RACE reads; one entry per CDR3 protein. The sample records around 250,000 distinct CDR3 sequences, 7.5% to 10% being singletons. These data are taken from a study of T-cell memory formation after mild COVID-19. Study information: The two donors had largely donor-specific TCR clusters. Study findings and constraints: The CD4+ clones that contracted clustered mainly within CM and EM, and the CD8+ clones concentrated in EMRA.

Losses at the gene ends were 2 bases for V and 5 bases for J; bases not matched to a gene: 11. Germline CDR1 is MNHNY and CDR2 is SVGAGI (reference sequence). This CDR3 is 16 amino acids long. This sequence joins TRBV6-6 and TRBJ2-5; 7 bases line up with TRBD2. The clonotype was recovered from a man between 18 and 35 years old who had mild COVID-19 (a few samples of this study predate the infection). Cell type and time point are not known. Sequences were obtained from PBMCs or a T cell subset sorted from them (not recorded which). This CDR3 reads CASSYALLGGGETQYF. CDR3 coding DNA: TGTGCCAGCAGTTACGCGCTCCTCGGGGGAGGGGAGACCCAGTACTTC.